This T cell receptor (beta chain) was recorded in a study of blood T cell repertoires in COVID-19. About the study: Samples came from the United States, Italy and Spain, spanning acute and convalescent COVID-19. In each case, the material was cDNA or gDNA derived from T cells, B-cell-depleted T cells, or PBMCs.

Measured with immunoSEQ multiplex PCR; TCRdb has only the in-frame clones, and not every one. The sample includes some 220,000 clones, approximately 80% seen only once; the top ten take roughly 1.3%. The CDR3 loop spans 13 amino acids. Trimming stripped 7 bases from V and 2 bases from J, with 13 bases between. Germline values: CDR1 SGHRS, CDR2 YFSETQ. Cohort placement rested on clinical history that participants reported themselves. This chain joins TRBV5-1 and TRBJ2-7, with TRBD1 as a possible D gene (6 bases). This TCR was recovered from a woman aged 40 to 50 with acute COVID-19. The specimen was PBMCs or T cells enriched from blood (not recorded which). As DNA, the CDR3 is TGCGCCAGCGCCCTACAGGGTACCTACGAGCAGTACTTC. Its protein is CASALQGTYEQYF.